The 12 T cell receptor beta chains in this list originate from one sample, sequenced in a study of T-cell memory formation after mild COVID-19. Each CDR3 protein is one row after TCRdb ran MiXCR on the 5' RACE reads. The sample shows about 150,000 distinct CDR3 sequences, about 14% of them seen only once. The sequenced sample consisted of PBMCs or a T cell subset sorted from them (not recorded which). These receptor sequences come from an adult woman who had mild COVID-19 (a few samples of this study predate the infection). Cell type and time point are not known.

This clonotype was seen more than once but under ten times. CDR3 in DNA: TGTGCCAGCAGCGCGACCTGGCCACAGGGGGGAACAGATACGCAGTATTTT. This sequence encodes CASSATWPQGGTDTQYF. The chain is built from TRBV7-8 and TRBJ2-3; 8 bases align to TRBD1. V trimming: 5 bases; J trimming: 3 bases; junction bases outside the gene matches: 13. Germline values: CDR1 SGHVS, CDR2 FQNEAQ. This CDR3 comprises 17 residues.

The chain links TRBV7-2 to TRBJ2-1, with 10 bases matching TRBD1. V lost 6 bases to trimming and J lost 5 bases; unmatched junction nucleotides: 7. Germline V lookup: CDR1 SGHTA, CDR2 FQGNSA. The length of the CDR3 is 15 residues. The CDR3 loop reads CASRLPGQGNNEQFF. The DNA for the CDR3 is TGTGCCAGCAGATTACCGGGACAGGGGAACAATGAGCAGTTCTTC.

This clonotype was recorded a few times. The chain has TRBV15 and TRBJ2-3; D ambiguous. This CDR3 is 14 amino acids long. V gave up 1 base and J gave up 3 bases, with 8 bases separating them. Per germline, CDR1 LNHNV and CDR2 YYDKDF (reference sequence). The CDR3 loop reads CATSRAKGTDTQYF. The CDR3 nucleotides are TGTGCCACCAGCAGAGCAAAGGGAACAGATACGCAGTATTTT.

The sample holds a few counts of this clonotype. The gene calls are TRBV11-2 and TRBJ1-2; 7 bases align to TRBD1. The junction had 10 bases not matched to a gene; V was cut back by 5 bases and J by 4 bases. The length of the CDR3 is 15 residues. Germline-derived CDR1 and CDR2 are SGHAT and FQNNGV. CDR3: CASSGYRGEGYGYTF. The CDR3 nucleotides are TGTGCCAGCAGCGGTTACAGGGGCGAGGGCTATGGCTACACCTTC. Full variable domain (outside the CDR3, taken from reference TRBV11-2 and TRBJ1-2): EAGVAQSPRYKIIEKRQSVAFWCNPISGHATLYWYQQILGQGPKLLIQFQNNGVVDDSQLPKDRFSAERLKGVDSTLKIQPAKLEDSAVYLCASSGYRGEGYGYTFGSGTRLTVV.

The chain has TRBV15 and TRBJ1-1; maybe TRBD1 (6 bases). Germline V gene sequence: CDR1 LNHNV, CDR2 YYDKDF (reference sequence). This CDR3 has 18 residues. V gave up 0 bases and J gave up 5 bases, with 22 bases separating them. The CDR3 DNA follows: TGTGCCACCAGCAGAGATCTCGGGGGGGCCCTACAGGTTACTGAAGCTTTCTTT. Its translation: CATSRDLGGALQVTEAFF.

V is TRBV5-1 and J is TRBJ1-1; D gene ambiguous. The germline V gene has CDR1 SGHRS and CDR2 YFSETQ. V was trimmed by 4 bases and J by 1 base, leaving 8 bases between them. There are 13 residues in the CDR3. The CDR3 region has the DNA TGCGCCAGCAGCGCCGGGCCGAACACTGAAGCTTTCTTT. Its translation: CASSAGPNTEAFF.

This clonotype was counted between two and nine times. The chain links TRBV7-9 to TRBJ2-7; a weak D match, TRBD1 (6 bases). Trimming took off 6 bases at V and 3 bases at J, with 9 bases between the two ends. Per germline, CDR1 SEHNR and CDR2 FQNEAQ (reference sequence). There are 12 residues in the CDR3. The CDR3 region has the DNA TGTGCCAGCAGGCAAGGGGGCTACGAGCAGTACTTC. Its translation: CASRQGGYEQYF.

The sample holds many counts of this clonotype. The chain combines TRBV15 with TRBJ2-1; D possibly corresponds to TRBD2 (6 bases). V lost 0 bases to trimming and J lost 15 bases, with 24 bases between them. The germline CDR1 and CDR2 sequences are LNHNV and YYDKDF (reference sequence). CDR3 length: 16 residues. The CDR3 spells CATSRDGLANYHESFF. The CDR3 region has the DNA TGTGCCACCAGCAGAGATGGGCTAGCGAACTACCATGAGTCGTTCTTC.

The chain employs TRBV7-8 and TRBJ2-1; TRBD2 matches 7 bases. The CDR3 is 16 residues long. Trimming cost V 2 bases and J 10 bases; bases outside gene matches: 14. Germline V gene data show CDR1 as SGHVS and CDR2 as FQNEAQ. CDR3 residues: CASSLRGLEGNWEQFF. The CDR3 bases are TGTGCCAGCAGCTTAAGAGGACTAGAGGGGAATTGGGAGCAGTTCTTC.

The chain recombines TRBV2 with TRBJ1-3; D is unclear. Trimming stripped 5 bases from V and 3 bases from J, with 14 bases between. The CDR3 totals 15 residues. CDR1 and CDR2 from the germline V gene are SNHLY and FYNNEI. Here the CDR3 reads CASSYPATGGNTIYF. CDR3 nucleotide sequence: TGTGCCAGCAGTTACCCGGCCACCGGTGGAAACACCATATATTTT. The full variable domain, with the rest looked up from reference TRBV2 and TRBJ1-3, is EPEVTQTPSHQVTQMGQEVILRCVPISNHLYFYWYRQILGQKVEFLVSFYNNEISEKSEIFDDQFSVERPDGSNFTLKIRSTKLEDSAMYFCASSYPATGGNTIYFGEGSWLTVV.

The chain's CDR3 is CASRPTGQRNTGELFF. CDR3 DNA sequence: TGTGCCAGCAGGCCTACGGGGCAGAGGAACACCGGGGAGCTGTTTTTT. This chain joins TRBV7-3 and TRBJ2-2; either TRBD1 or TRBD2 may supply D (5 bases each). CDR3 length equals 16 residues. Looked up from germline, CDR1 is SGHTA and CDR2 is FQGTGA. V was clipped by 6 bases and J by 1 base, with 15 bases between them.

About this clonotype: Since no conserved phenylalanine or tryptophan closes the CDR3, a read error is the likely cause. The genes are TRBV5-4 and TRBJ2-1; TRBD2 matches at 11 bases. Unmatched junction bases numbered 8, after V lost 6 bases and J lost 0 bases. This CDR3 is 17 amino acids long. Looked up from germline, CDR1 is SGHNT and CDR2 is YYREEE (reference sequence). The CDR3 DNA reads as TGTGCCAGCACCCCCCCCACTAGCGGGAGCTCCTACAATGAGCAGTTCTGC. It yields the protein CASTPPTSGSSYNEQFC.